The 14 T cell receptor beta chains listed next were all sequenced from one sample in a study of neurological immune-mediated disorders. TCRdb re-called the 5' RACE reads with MiXCR, one entry per CDR3 protein. The sample includes roughly 74,000 distinct CDR3 sequences, less than 5.5% of them seen just once. The material sequenced was PBMCs. The receptors were sampled from a young man with multiple sclerosis.

This clonotype came up many times. The V gene is TRBV20-1, the J gene TRBJ2-3; D possibly corresponds to TRBD1 (6 bases). Germline V gene sequence: CDR1 DFQATT, CDR2 SNEGSKA (reference sequence). V was clipped by 4 bases and J by 0 bases, with 17 bases between them. The CDR3 covers 16 residues. CDR3 DNA: TGCAGTGCTATACAGGGAGTTCAGCTCAGCACAGATACGCAGTATTTT. Protein: CSAIQGVQLSTDTQYF.

Regarding this clonotype: A much more abundant neighbour one base away suggests this may be a read error. This chain uses TRBV12-5 with TRBJ1-2; 9 nucleotides agree with TRBD1. The CDR3 is made up of 13 amino acids. Per germline, CDR1 LGHNT and CDR2 FRNRAP. V lost 7 bases, J lost 8 bases, and 8 bases stayed unmatched. DNA for the CDR3: TGTGCTAGTGCCGAAGGGACAGGGAGAGGCTACACCTTC. Its protein is CASAEGTGRGYTF.

Many counts were recorded for this clonotype. The CDR3 reads CASSQVTGNTGELFF. For the CDR3, the DNA is TGTGCCAGCAGCCAAGTAACCGGGAACACCGGGGAGCTGTTTTTT. V usage is TRBV3-1 and J usage is TRBJ2-2, with D uncertain. Trimming took off 1 base at V and 1 base at J, with 7 bases between the two ends. CDR3 length: 15 residues. CDR1 is LGHDT and CDR2 is YNNKEL in the germline V gene (reference sequence). Full variable domain (missing parts from reference TRBV3-1 and TRBJ2-2): DTAVSQTPKYLVTQMGNDKSIKCEQNLGHDTMYWYKQDSKKFLKIMFSYNNKELIINETVPNRFSPKSPDKAHLNLHINSLELGDSAVYFCASSQVTGNTGELFFGEGSRLTVL.

This clonotype was detected many times. The V gene is TRBV18, the J gene TRBJ1-2; 9 bases fit TRBD1. Germline values: CDR1 KGHSH, CDR2 LQKENI. The CDR3 consists of 14 residues. V trimming: 2 bases; J trimming: 8 bases; junction bases outside the gene matches: 6. CDR3 nucleotides: TGTGCCAGCTCACCATCTAGGACAGGGGAAGGCTACACCTTC. Its translation: CASSPSRTGEGYTF.

At least ten counts were recorded for this clonotype. The CDR3 is CASSQVGVSLREQYF. CDR3 DNA: TGTGCCAGCAGCCAAGTTGGCGTTAGCCTACGCGAGCAGTACTTC. The chain joins TRBV3-1 to TRBJ2-7; D is unresolved. This CDR3 contains 15 residues. The V end lost 1 base, the J end lost 6 bases, and 16 bases lay between the germline ends. From germline, CDR1 is LGHDT and CDR2 YNNKEL (reference sequence).

The chain couples TRBV7-6 to TRBJ2-1, with D unresolved. V lost 0 bases and J 7 bases, leaving 4 bases between the germline ends. Germline V CDR1 and CDR2: SGHVS, FNYEAQ. The CDR3 is 12 amino acids. The CDR3 reads CASSLASNEQFF. The CDR3 DNA sequence: TGTGCCAGCAGCTTAGCCAGTAATGAGCAGTTCTTC.

Ten or more counts support this clonotype. The J gene is TRBJ2-1, the V gene TRBV5-1, with TRBD2 matching 9 bases. Germline V lookup: CDR1 SGHRS, CDR2 YFSETQ. The junction had 10 bases not matched to a gene; V was cut back by 4 bases and J by 8 bases. The CDR3 length is 15 residues. CDR3 amino acids: CASSLLAGKTDEQFF. DNA for the CDR3: TGCGCCAGCAGCCTCCTAGCGGGGAAAACGGATGAGCAGTTCTTC.

This clonotype occurred a few times. This chain uses TRBV20-1 with TRBJ2-1; D is unclear. V was cut by 2 bases and J by 9 bases, with 14 bases left in between. Germline-derived CDR1 and CDR2 are DFQATT and SNEGSKA (reference sequence). The CDR3 consists of 13 residues. The CDR3 DNA is TGCAGTGCTAGACCTAAACTTTTCGGTGAGCAGTTCTTC. It yields the protein CSARPKLFGEQFF.

This clonotype was seen only a few times. The chain uses TRBV5-1 and TRBJ2-1, with 7 bases that match TRBD2. The CDR3 is 15 residues long. The germline V gene encodes CDR1 SGHRS and CDR2 YFSETQ. V dropped 6 bases and J dropped 7; count of bases not matched to a gene: 13. CDR3: CASTSMEGGPNEQFF. CDR3 sequence (DNA): TGCGCCAGCACATCTATGGAGGGAGGGCCTAATGAGCAGTTCTTC.

This clonotype has at least ten counts. The chain links TRBV12-3 or TRBV12-4 to TRBJ1-2, with D maybe TRBD1 (6 bases). V lost 6 bases and J 4 bases, leaving 27 bases between the germline ends. The length of the CDR3 is 18 residues. CDR3 nucleotide sequence: TGTGCCAGCAGCCCCTTCAACCTCCCCAGGGGTGGACCCTATGGCTACACCTTC. Its protein product is CASSPFNLPRGGPYGYTF.

Ten or more counts support this clonotype. The chain recombines TRBV20-1 with TRBJ2-7; weak D call: TRBD1 (6 bases). CDR3 size: 9 residues. The germline V and J ends were trimmed by 6 bases and 6 bases, with 6 bases remaining between them. Per germline, CDR1 DFQATT and CDR2 SNEGSKA (reference sequence). CDR3: CSADSEQYF. The CDR3 coding sequence is TGCAGTGCGGACAGCGAGCAGTACTTC.

This clonotype was seen at least ten times. This chain uses TRBV15 with TRBJ1-5, with D tentatively TRBD1 (5 bases). Germline values: CDR1 LNHNV, CDR2 YYDKDF (reference sequence). The CDR3 sequence is 17 residues long. V lost 4 bases to trimming and J lost 2 bases, with 18 bases between them. CDR3 sequence reads: CATSTHPEGGGNQPQHF. In nucleotides, the CDR3 is TGTGCCACCAGCACTCACCCAGAGGGAGGGGGCAATCAGCCCCAGCATTTT.

This clonotype has at least ten counts. The CDR3, as DNA: TGCAGCGTTGAAGTGGACGAGCAGTACTTC. This translates into CSVEVDEQYF. The gene calls are TRBV29-1 and TRBJ2-7, with unresolved D. CDR1 SQVTM and CDR2 ANQGSEA come from the germline V gene. The V gene lost 1 base and the J gene lost 5 bases, with 3 bases spanning the gap. The CDR3 loop spans 10 amino acids.

This clonotype has more than one count but fewer than ten. V is TRBV24-1 and J is TRBJ2-7; perhaps D is TRBD1 or TRBD2 (5 bases each). Between the trimmed V and J ends, which lost 9 bases and 7 bases, there was a span of 18 bases. The CDR3 contains 13 residues. Germline values: CDR1 KGHDR, CDR2 SFDVKD. CDR3 nucleotide sequence: TGTGCCACCGGGACGGAGTGGAGCCAAGAGCAGTACTTC. Translated: CATGTEWSQEQYF.